This entry lists 24 T cell receptor beta chains sequenced from one sample in a study of monozygotic twins with cystic fibrosis. Assay: immunoSEQ multiplex PCR; the TCRdb copy retains only in-frame clones and omits some. This repertoire shows some 33,000 clones, over 80% found once; its top ten account for less than 0.2%. Material: blood. All receptors come from a boy aged 2-9 years with cystic fibrosis.

J is TRBJ2-3 and V is TRBV4-1, with TRBD2 matching 7 bases. In germline, CDR1 is MGHRA, CDR2 YSYEKL. This CDR3 region has 16 residues. With V trimmed by 0 bases and J by 1 base, 4 bases remained unmatched. This chain's CDR3 is CASSQDRLAGTDTQYF. The CDR3 nucleotides read TGCGCCAGCAGCCAAGATCGACTAGCAGGCACAGATACGCAGTATTTT.

The chain is built from TRBV19 and TRBJ1-4; D possibly corresponds to TRBD1 (5 bases). Germline V gene lookup returns CDR1 LNHDA and CDR2 SQIVND (reference sequence). The V end was cut by 0 bases, the J end by 16 bases, with 15 bases between. The CDR3 has 13 amino acids. The CDR3 sequence is CASSIDEKGFRFF. Here the CDR3 DNA reads TGTGCCAGTAGTATAGATGAGAAGGGGTTTCGGTTTTTT.

The rearrangement uses TRBV6-5 and TRBJ1-2; D might be TRBD1 (6 bases). Trimming removed 0 bases at V and 6 bases at J, with 11 bases between. Germline V gene lookup returns CDR1 MNHEY and CDR2 SVGAGI. This CDR3 is 14 amino acids long. In DNA form, the CDR3 reads TGTGCCAGCAGTTACTCATCAGGGGTCCATGGCTACACCTTC. Protein product: CASSYSSGVHGYTF.

The chain couples TRBV7-8 to TRBJ2-5, with D hard to call. In germline, CDR1 is SGHVS, CDR2 FQNEAQ. The V end was cut by 6 bases, the J end by 4 bases, with 18 bases between. There are 15 residues in the CDR3. CDR3 nucleotides: TGTGCCAGCAGAGGACGCGCTACCTTTGGAGAGACCCAGTACTTC. It translates to CASRGRATFGETQYF.

The chain couples TRBV7-2 to TRBJ2-5; a possible D gene is TRBD1 (6 bases). The CDR3 is made up of 17 amino acids. The ends were cut back, 7 bases at V and 3 bases at J, with 24 bases in the middle. Germline CDR1 SGHTA, CDR2 FQGNSA. The CDR3 region has the DNA TGTGCCAGCAACGCCAGACAGGTAGTGGTCGGGGAAGAGACCCAGTACTTC. It yields the protein CASNARQVVVGEETQYF.

CDR3 protein: CASSPFGGQYEQYF. The CDR3 nucleotides read TGTGCCAGCAGCCCTTTTGGGGGACAGTACGAGCAGTACTTC. The gene calls are TRBV5-4 and TRBJ2-7; 7 nucleotides align to TRBD1. This CDR3 spans 14 amino acids. Germline V gene lookup returns CDR1 SGHNT and CDR2 YYREEE (reference sequence). Losses at the gene ends were 4 bases for V and 4 bases for J; bases not matched to a gene: 8.

This chain uses TRBV11-1 with TRBJ1-5; tentatively, D is TRBD1 (5 bases). Germline-derived CDR1 and CDR2 are SGHAT and FQDESV (reference sequence). Trimming removed 1 base from V and 6 bases from J, with 7 bases in between. This CDR3 comprises 13 residues. The CDR3 DNA sequence: TGTGCCAGCAGCTTAGATCAGGGTCAGCCCCAGCATTTT. This codes for CASSLDQGQPQHF.

The chain links TRBV10-3 to TRBJ1-2; D perhaps matches TRBD1 (6 bases). CDR1 ENHRY and CDR2 SYGVKD come from the germline V gene. This CDR3 spans 13 amino acids. Deletions cut 6 bases from V and 3 bases from J, with 11 bases between. CDR3 DNA sequence: TGTGCCATCAGCGAGGGGGAGGACTATGGCTACACCTTC. Amino acids: CAISEGEDYGYTF.

V usage is TRBV5-8 and J usage is TRBJ1-6; D gene uncertain. This CDR3 spans 15 amino acids. With 0 bases removed from V and 6 bases from J, the gap between germline ends came to 10 bases. Germline CDR1 is SGHTS and CDR2 is YDEGEE. CDR3 DNA sequence: TGTGCCAGCAGCTTGGATCGGCGCTCTAATTCACCCCTCCACTTT. The encoded protein is CASSLDRRSNSPLHF.

The chain links TRBV6-1 to TRBJ1-5; 10 bases map to TRBD1. CDR1 MNHNS and CDR2 SASEGT come from the germline V gene. The CDR3 contains 15 residues. Unmatched junction bases numbered 5, after V lost 6 bases and J lost 3 bases. This chain's CDR3 is CASRTGGASNQPQHF. The CDR3 DNA reads as TGTGCCAGCAGGACAGGGGGCGCTTCCAATCAGCCCCAGCATTTT.

CDR3 coding DNA: TGTGCCAGCAGCCCGGGTCCGGGACCATCCTACGAGCAGTACTTC. As protein: CASSPGPGPSYEQYF. The rearrangement uses TRBV11-2 and TRBJ2-7; TRBD1 or TRBD2 may be the D gene (5 bases each). The CDR3 loop spans 15 amino acids. CDR1 SGHAT and CDR2 FQNNGV come from the germline V gene. Between the trimmed V and J ends, which lost 5 bases and 1 base, there was a span of 15 bases.

The chain uses TRBV7-7 and TRBJ2-1, with 10 bases matching TRBD2. V was clipped by 2 bases and J by 4 bases; unmatched bases: 2. The CDR3 is made up of 15 amino acids. Germline V lookup: CDR1 SSHAT, CDR2 FNYEAQ (reference sequence). CDR3 protein: CASSLLAGDYNEQFF. DNA of the CDR3: TGTGCCAGCAGCTTACTAGCGGGGGATTACAATGAGCAGTTCTTC.

V and J are TRBV4-1 and TRBJ1-3; D is perhaps TRBD1 (6 bases). CDR1 is MGHRA, CDR2 YSYEKL, per germline. The CDR3 sequence is 14 residues long. Trimming removed 6 bases at V and 2 bases at J, with 11 bases between. This CDR3 is CASSPGVTGNTIYF. CDR3 bases: TGCGCCAGCAGTCCAGGGGTTACTGGAAACACCATATATTTT.

The chain carries TRBV9 and TRBJ2-1; 7 bases are shared with TRBD1. V lost 3 bases, J lost 6 bases, and 9 bases stayed unmatched. The CDR3 totals 15 residues. Germline CDR1 SGDLS, CDR2 YYNGEE. The CDR3 DNA follows: TGTGCCAGCAGCGCGAGGGACAGTGCCTCCAATGAGCAGTTCTTC. Its protein product is CASSARDSASNEQFF. Complete variable domain (other parts from reference TRBV9 and TRBJ2-1): DSGVTQTPKHLITATGQRVTLRCSPRSGDLSVYWYQQSLDQGLQFLIQYYNGEERAKGNILERFSAQQFPDLHSELNLSSLELGDSALYFCASSARDSASNEQFFGPGTRLTVL.

The chain employs TRBV6-5 and TRBJ1-2; TRBD1 matches 8 bases. The junction had 8 bases not matched to a gene; V was cut back by 6 bases and J by 2 bases. The germline gives CDR1 MNHEY, CDR2 SVGAGI. The CDR3 loop spans 15 amino acids. The DNA of the CDR3 is TGTGCCAGCAGGAATGGACAGGGAGGGAACTATGGCTACACCTTC. This codes for CASRNGQGGNYGYTF.

The chain combines TRBV7-3 with TRBJ1-6, with no clear D. Between the trimmed V and J ends, which lost 5 bases and 2 bases, there was a span of 10 bases. The CDR3 sequence is 15 residues long. CDR1 and CDR2 from the germline V gene are SGHTA and FQGTGA. CDR3 region: CASSATGPYNSPLHF. The CDR3 DNA reads TGTGCCAGCAGCGCCACCGGGCCCTATAATTCACCCCTCCACTTT.

J is TRBJ1-2 and V is TRBV27, with D possibly matching TRBD1 (5 bases). Germline V gene sequence: CDR1 MNHEY, CDR2 SMNVEV (reference sequence). This CDR3 contains 14 residues. V shed 5 bases and J shed 8 bases, with 18 bases lying between them. The CDR3 spells CASSTRGTGTGYTF. CDR3 bases: TGTGCCAGCAGTACCCGGGGTACGGGGACGGGCTACACCTTC.

The V gene is TRBV7-8, the J gene TRBJ1-2, with TRBD1 matching over 9 bases. Germline loops: CDR1 SGHVS, CDR2 FQNEAQ. The CDR3 sequence is 18 residues long. The V segment lost 1 base and the J segment 3 bases; nucleotides outside the gene matches: 12. This CDR3 reads CASSLEPFRDRADYGYTF. CDR3 sequence (DNA): TGTGCCAGCAGCTTAGAACCTTTCCGGGACAGGGCGGACTATGGCTACACCTTC.

The chain employs TRBV27 and TRBJ2-2, with no clear D. Trimming took 3 bases from V and 2 from J, leaving 1 base between them. The CDR3 extends over 12 amino acids. CDR1 is MNHEY, CDR2 SMNVEV, per germline (reference sequence). CDR3 DNA: TGTGCCAGCAGTTTCAACACCGGGGAGCTGTTTTTT. Protein product: CASSFNTGELFF.

The J gene is TRBJ2-3, the V gene TRBV9, with D perhaps TRBD2 (5 bases). Germline V gives CDR1 SGDLS, CDR2 YYNGEE. The length of the CDR3 is 16 residues. V was shortened by 4 bases and J by 0 bases, with 15 bases between the two germline ends. For the CDR3, the DNA is TGTGCCAGCAGCCATGGGAGCAAATCTAGCACAGATACGCAGTATTTT. Amino acids: CASSHGSKSSTDTQYF. Full variable domain (rest looked up from reference TRBV9 and TRBJ2-3): DSGVTQTPKHLITATGQRVTLRCSPRSGDLSVYWYQQSLDQGLQFLIQYYNGEERAKGNILERFSAQQFPDLHSELNLSSLELGDSALYFCASSHGSKSSTDTQYFGPGTRLTVL.

V gene TRBV6-4 combines with J gene TRBJ1-1; no clear D gene. Germline loops: CDR1 MRHNA, CDR2 SNTAGT. The CDR3 is made up of 13 amino acids. With 4 bases removed from V and 1 base from J, the gap between germline ends came to 7 bases. CDR3 coding DNA: TGTGCCAGCAGTGTAGAACCGAACACTGAAGCTTTCTTT. The encoded protein is CASSVEPNTEAFF.

V is TRBV5-1 and J is TRBJ2-3; possibly TRBD1 for D (5 bases). This CDR3 region has 16 residues. V lost 0 bases and J 2 bases, leaving 13 bases between the germline ends. Germline V gene lookup returns CDR1 SGHRS and CDR2 YFSETQ. The CDR3 sequence: CASSLGLVGATDTQYF. The CDR3 coding sequence is TGCGCCAGCAGCTTGGGGCTTGTAGGGGCCACAGATACGCAGTATTTT.

The V and J genes are TRBV7-9 and TRBJ1-2; TRBD1 might be the D (5 bases). The germline CDR1 and CDR2 sequences are SEHNR and FQNEAQ (reference sequence). The CDR3 contains 12 residues. Deletions cut 5 bases from V and 6 bases from J, with 10 bases between. As DNA, the CDR3 is TGTGCCAGCAGCCAGGGACTCCATGGCTACACCTTC. This codes for CASSQGLHGYTF. Supplemented by reference TRBV7-9 and TRBJ1-2, the full variable domain reads DTGVSQNPRHKITKRGQNVTFRCDPISEHNRLYWYRQTLGQGPEFLTYFQNEAQLEKSRLLSDRFSAERPKGSFSTLEIQRTEQGDSAMYLCASSQGLHGYTFGSGTRLTVV.

The chain combines TRBV4-2 with TRBJ1-2; the D is unclear. Trimming took off 6 bases at V and 1 base at J, with 9 bases between the two ends. The CDR3 totals 13 residues. Germline assignment: CDR1 LGHNA and CDR2 YNFKEQ. CDR3 sequence reads: CASSEVDNYGYTF. DNA for the CDR3: TGTGCCAGCAGTGAGGTTGATAACTATGGCTACACCTTC.